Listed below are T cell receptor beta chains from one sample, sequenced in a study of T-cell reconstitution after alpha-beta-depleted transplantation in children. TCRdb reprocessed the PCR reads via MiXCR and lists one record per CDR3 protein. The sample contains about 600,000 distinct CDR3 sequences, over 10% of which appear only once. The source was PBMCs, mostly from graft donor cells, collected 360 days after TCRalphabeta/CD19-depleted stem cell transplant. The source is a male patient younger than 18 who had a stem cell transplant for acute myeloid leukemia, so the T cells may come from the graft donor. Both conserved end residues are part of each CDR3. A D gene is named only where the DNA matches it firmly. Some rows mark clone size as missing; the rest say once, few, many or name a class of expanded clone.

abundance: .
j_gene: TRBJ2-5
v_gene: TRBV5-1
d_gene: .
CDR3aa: CASSLGASGPQETQYF
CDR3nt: TGCGCCAGCAGTTTGGGGGCTAGCGGACCTCAAGAGACCCAGTACTTC

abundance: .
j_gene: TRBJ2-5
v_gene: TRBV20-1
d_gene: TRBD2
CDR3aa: CSARDQAGAWETQYF
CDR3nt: TGCAGTGCTAGAGATCAAGCGGGAGCATGGGAGACCCAGTACTTC

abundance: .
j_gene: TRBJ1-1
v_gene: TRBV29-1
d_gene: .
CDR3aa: CTVQGRHTEAFF
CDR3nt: TGCACCGTCCAGGGCCGCCACACTGAAGCTTTCTTT

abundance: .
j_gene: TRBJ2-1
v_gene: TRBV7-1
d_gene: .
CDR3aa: CASSSRGQSPTMSKRTVSYNEQFF
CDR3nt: TGTGCCAGCAGCTCCCGAGGACAGTCTCCTACAATGAGCAAGAGGACAGTCTCCTACAATGAGCAGTTCTTC

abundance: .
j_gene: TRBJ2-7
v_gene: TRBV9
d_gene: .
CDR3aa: CASSPRTAWPYEQYF
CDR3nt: TGTGCCAGCAGCCCCCGGACAGCCTGGCCGTACGAGCAGTACTTC

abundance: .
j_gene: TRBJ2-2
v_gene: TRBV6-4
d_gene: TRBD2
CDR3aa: CASNRLAGGPRGNTGELFF
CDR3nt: TGTGCCAGCAATCGACTAGCGGGAGGGCCGAGGGGGAACACCGGGGAGCTGTTTTTT

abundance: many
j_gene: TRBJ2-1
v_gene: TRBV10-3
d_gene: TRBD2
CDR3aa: CAISESPTSGRANEQFF
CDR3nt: TGTGCCATCAGTGAGAGCCCAACTAGCGGGAGGGCCAATGAGCAGTTCTTC

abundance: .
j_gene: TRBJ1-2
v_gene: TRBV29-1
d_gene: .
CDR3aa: CSVRVGIYGYTF
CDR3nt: TGCAGCGTTCGGGTGGGGATCTATGGCTACACCTTC

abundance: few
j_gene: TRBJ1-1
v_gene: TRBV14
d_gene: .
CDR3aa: CASSRRLLGEAFF
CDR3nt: TGTGCCAGCAGCCGACGACTTTTGGGGGAAGCTTTCTTT

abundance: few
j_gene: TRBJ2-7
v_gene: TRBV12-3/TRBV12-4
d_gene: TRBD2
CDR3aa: CASSSPGLAGSYEQYF
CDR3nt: TGTGCCAGCAGTTCCCCGGGACTAGCGGGATCCTACGAGCAGTACTTC

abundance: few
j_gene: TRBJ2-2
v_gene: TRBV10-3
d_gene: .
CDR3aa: CAISGRTSQDTGELFF
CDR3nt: TGTGCCATCAGTGGGCGGACCTCCCAGGACACCGGGGAGCTGTTTTTT

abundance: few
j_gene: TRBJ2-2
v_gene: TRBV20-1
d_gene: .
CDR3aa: CSARGLVTGELFF
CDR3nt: TGCAGTGCTAGAGGATTGGTAACCGGGGAGCTGTTTTTT

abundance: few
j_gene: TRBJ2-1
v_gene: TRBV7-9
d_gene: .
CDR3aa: CASSGDGFF
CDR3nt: TGTGCCAGCAGCGGGGACGGATTCTTC

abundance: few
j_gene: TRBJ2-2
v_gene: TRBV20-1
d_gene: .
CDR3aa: CSAFQGNTGELFF
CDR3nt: TGCAGTGCTTTTCAGGGGAACACCGGGGAGCTGTTTTTT

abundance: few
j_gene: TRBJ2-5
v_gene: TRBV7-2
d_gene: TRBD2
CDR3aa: CASSLRGLAGGSETQYF
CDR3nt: TGTGCCAGCAGCTTAAGGGGACTAGCGGGAGGTAGTGAGACCCAGTACTTC

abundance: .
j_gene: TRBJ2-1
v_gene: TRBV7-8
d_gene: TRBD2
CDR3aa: CASSLRGLKYNEQFF
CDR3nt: TGTGCCAGCAGCTTGCGGGGACTAAAATACAATGAGCAGTTCTTC

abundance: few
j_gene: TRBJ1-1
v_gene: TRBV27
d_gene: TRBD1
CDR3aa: CASSSQSWTGKGRDTEAFF
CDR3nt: TGTGCCAGCAGTTCACAATCTTGGACAGGGAAAGGGAGAGACACTGAAGCTTTCTTT

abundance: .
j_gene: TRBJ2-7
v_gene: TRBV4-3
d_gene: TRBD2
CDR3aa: CASSQVAGLAAYEQYF
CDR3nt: TGCGCCAGCAGCCAAGTAGCGGGACTAGCGGCTTACGAGCAGTACTTC

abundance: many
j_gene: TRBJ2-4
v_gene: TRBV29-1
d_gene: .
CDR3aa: CSVEDLEITKNIQYF
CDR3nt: TGCAGCGTTGAAGACCTGGAGATAACCAAAAACATTCAGTACTTC

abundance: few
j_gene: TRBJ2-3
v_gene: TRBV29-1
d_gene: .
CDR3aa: CSVSSSTDTQYF
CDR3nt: TGCAGCGTTTCCTCTAGCACAGATACGCAGTATTTT

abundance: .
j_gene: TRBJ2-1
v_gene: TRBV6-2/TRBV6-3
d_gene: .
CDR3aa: CASSYFRDEQFF
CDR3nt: TGTGCCAGCAGTTACTTCCGCGATGAGCAGTTCTTC

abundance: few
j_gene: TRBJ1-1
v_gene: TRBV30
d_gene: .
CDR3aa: CAWSLSGVTEAFF
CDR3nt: TGTGCCTGGAGTCTTTCAGGGGTCACTGAAGCTTTCTTT

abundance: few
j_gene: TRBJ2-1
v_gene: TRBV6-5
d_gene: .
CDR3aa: CASSYSGDYSYNEQFF
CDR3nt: TGTGCCAGCAGTTACTCGGGGGATTACTCCTACAATGAGCAGTTCTTC

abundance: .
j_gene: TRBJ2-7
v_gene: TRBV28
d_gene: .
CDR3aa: CASRMRNSYEQYF
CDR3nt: TGTGCCAGCAGGATGCGGAATTCCTACGAGCAGTACTTC

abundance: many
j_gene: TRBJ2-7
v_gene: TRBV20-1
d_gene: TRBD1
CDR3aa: CSAWTGPSYEQYF
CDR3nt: TGCAGTGCTTGGACAGGGCCCTCCTACGAGCAGTACTTC

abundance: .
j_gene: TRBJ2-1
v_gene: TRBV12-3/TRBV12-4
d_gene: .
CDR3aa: CASSLTTSYNEQFF
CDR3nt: TGTGCCAGCAGTTTAACCACTTCCTACAATGAGCAGTTCTTC

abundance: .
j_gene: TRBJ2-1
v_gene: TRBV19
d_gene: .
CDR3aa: CASSILSPSYNEQFF
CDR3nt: TGTGCCAGTAGTATACTGAGCCCCTCCTACAATGAGCAGTTCTTC

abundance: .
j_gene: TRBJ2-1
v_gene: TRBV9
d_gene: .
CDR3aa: CASSVEGGVDEQFF
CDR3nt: TGTGCCAGCAGCGTAGAGGGGGGGGTGGATGAGCAGTTCTTC

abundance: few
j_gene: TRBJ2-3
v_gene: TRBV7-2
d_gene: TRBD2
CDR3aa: CASSLLGGSSDTQYF
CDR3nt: TGTGCCAGCAGCTTATTAGGCGGGAGCTCAGATACGCAGTATTTT

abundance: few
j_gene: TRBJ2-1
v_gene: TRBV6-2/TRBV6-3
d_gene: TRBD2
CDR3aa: CASRDLSGRKRNEQFF
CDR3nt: TGTGCCAGCAGAGACCTTAGCGGGAGGAAAAGGAATGAGCAGTTCTTC

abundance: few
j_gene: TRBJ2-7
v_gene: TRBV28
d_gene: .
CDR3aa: CASSSHRPRARSSYEQYF
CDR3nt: TGTGCCAGCAGTTCCCATCGACCCCGTGCGCGTAGCTCCTACGAGCAGTACTTC

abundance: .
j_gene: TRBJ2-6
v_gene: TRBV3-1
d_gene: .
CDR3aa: CASSRQSSPGANVLTF
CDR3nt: TGTGCCAGCAGCCGACAGTCCTCTCCTGGGGCCAACGTCCTGACTTTC

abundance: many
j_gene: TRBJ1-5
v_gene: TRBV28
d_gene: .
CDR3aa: CASSLTGPAFNQPQHF
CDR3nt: TGTGCCAGCAGTTTAACAGGTCCTGCTTTTAATCAGCCCCAGCATTTT

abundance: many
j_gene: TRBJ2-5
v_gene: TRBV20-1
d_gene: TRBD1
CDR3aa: CSARVTGRETQYF
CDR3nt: TGCAGTGCTAGAGTGACAGGGCGGGAGACCCAGTACTTC

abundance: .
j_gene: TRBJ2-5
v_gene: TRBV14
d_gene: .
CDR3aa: CASSQASLSETQYF
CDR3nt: TGTGCCAGCAGCCAAGCTTCACTCAGTGAGACCCAGTACTTC

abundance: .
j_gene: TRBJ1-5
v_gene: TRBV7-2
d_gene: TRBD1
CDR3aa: CASSPDRVDGQPQHF
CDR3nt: TGTGCCAGCAGCCCGGACAGGGTGGACGGTCAGCCCCAGCATTTT

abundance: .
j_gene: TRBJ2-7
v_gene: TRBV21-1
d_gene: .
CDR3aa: CASSGPGSSYEQYF
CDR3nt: TGTGCCAGCAGCGGGCCAGGGTCGTCATACGAGCAGTACTTC

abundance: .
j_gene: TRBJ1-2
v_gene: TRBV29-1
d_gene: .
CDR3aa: CSVVSGEMGYTF
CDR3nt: TGCAGCGTTGTGTCGGGGGAGATGGGATACACCTTC

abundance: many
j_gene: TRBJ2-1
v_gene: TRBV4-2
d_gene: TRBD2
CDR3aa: CASSPVAGVHIEQFF
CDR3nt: TGTGCCAGCAGCCCGGTTGCGGGAGTACACATTGAGCAGTTCTTC

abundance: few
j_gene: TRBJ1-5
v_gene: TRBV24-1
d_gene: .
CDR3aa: CATSDAGEGSNQPQHF
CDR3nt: TGTGCCACCAGTGATGCAGGGGAGGGTAGCAATCAGCCCCAGCATTTT

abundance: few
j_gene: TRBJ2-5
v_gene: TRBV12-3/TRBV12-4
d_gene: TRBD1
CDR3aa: CASSRDRQETQYF
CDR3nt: TGTGCCAGCAGTCGGGACAGACAAGAGACCCAGTACTTC

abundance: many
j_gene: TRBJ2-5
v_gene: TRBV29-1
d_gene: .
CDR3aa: CSVEDPRGTHQETQYF
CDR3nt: TGCAGCGTTGAAGATCCGAGAGGGACCCACCAAGAGACCCAGTACTTC

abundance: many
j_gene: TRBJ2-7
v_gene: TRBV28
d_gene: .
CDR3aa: CASSLYGGTYEQYF
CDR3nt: TGTGCCAGCAGTTTGTACGGGGGTACCTACGAGCAGTACTTC

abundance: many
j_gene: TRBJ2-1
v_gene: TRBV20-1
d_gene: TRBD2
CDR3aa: CSAERGSSYNEQFF
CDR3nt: TGCAGTGCTGAGCGGGGGAGCTCCTACAATGAGCAGTTCTTC

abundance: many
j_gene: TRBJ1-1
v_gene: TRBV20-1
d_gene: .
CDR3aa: CSARMGTLNTEAFF
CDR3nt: TGCAGTGCTAGAATGGGGACCTTGAACACTGAAGCTTTCTTT

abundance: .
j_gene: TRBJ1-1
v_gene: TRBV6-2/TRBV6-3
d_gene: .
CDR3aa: CASTQPGQGPPFFF
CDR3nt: TGTGCCAGCACCCAGCCCGGGCAGGGCCCTCCGTTCTTCTTT

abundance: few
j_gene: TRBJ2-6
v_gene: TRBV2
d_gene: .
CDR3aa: CASTQRPGPNSGANVLTF
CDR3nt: TGTGCCAGCACACAAAGGCCGGGGCCCAACTCTGGGGCCAACGTCCTGACTTTC

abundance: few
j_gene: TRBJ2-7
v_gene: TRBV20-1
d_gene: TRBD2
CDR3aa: CSARASGLAYEQYF
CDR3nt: TGCAGTGCTAGAGCCTCGGGACTAGCTTACGAGCAGTACTTC

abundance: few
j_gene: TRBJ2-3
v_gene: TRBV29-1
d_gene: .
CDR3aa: CSVATRSDTQYF
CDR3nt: TGCAGCGTCGCCACTAGATCAGATACGCAGTATTTT

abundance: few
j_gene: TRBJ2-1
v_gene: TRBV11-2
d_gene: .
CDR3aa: CASSLARINEQFF
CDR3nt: TGTGCCAGCAGCTTAGCCCGAATCAATGAGCAGTTCTTC